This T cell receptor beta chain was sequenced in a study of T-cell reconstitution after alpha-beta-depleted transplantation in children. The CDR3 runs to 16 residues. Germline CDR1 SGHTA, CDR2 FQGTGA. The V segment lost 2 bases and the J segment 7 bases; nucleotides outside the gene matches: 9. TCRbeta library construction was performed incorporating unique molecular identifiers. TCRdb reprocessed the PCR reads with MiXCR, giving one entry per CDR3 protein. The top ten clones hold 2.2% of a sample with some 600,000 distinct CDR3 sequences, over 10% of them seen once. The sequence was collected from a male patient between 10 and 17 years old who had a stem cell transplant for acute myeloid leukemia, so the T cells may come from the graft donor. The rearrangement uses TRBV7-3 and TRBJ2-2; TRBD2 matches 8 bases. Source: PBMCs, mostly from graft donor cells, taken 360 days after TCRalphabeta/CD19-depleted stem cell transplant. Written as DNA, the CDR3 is TGTGCCAGCAGCTTAGAAGCGGGAGTGAGGAACGGGGAGCTGTTTTTT. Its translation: CASSLEAGVRNGELFF.